This TCR beta chain emerged from a study of OX40 agonist ivuxolimab in advanced cancers. Background on the whole study: Ivuxolimab was a fully human IgG2 agonistic monoclonal antibody targeting the costimulatory receptor OX40 (CD134). The paper covers the monotherapy dose-escalation part of the phase I ivuxolimab trial, which included N ≈ 52 patients. Intravenous ivuxolimab was administered to patients every 2 weeks at six dose levels: 0.01, 0.1, 0.3, 1.5, 3 and 10 mg/kg. Prior anti-PD-1, anti-PD-L1 or anti-CTLA-4 therapy was permitted, and 40% of dose-escalation patients had received checkpoint inhibitors. The dose-escalation cohort was about 87% male with a mean age of about 54 years, ranging from roughly 23 to 79. Of the approximately 50 dose-escalation patients, hepatocellular carcinoma was present in about 19, melanoma in roughly 15, renal cell carcinoma in 9 and head and neck cancer in 9. Partial responses occurred in three dose-escalation patients, of whom one had hepatocellular carcinoma and two had cutaneous melanoma. The point of sequencing TCRbeta in the periphery was to test whether ivuxolimab changed TCR sequence diversity and drove clonal T-cell expansion.

Overall study results and their limits: On average, CD8+ T cells showed more expanded clones than CD4+ T cells after ivuxolimab. The antigen specificity of the clonally expanded peripheral T cells was not determined. In partial responders in the 0.1-3.0 mg/kg groups, normalized peripheral clonal expansion was found to be among the lowest, especially among CD8+ T cells. Clonal expansion of both CD4+ and CD8+ blood T cells was observed from baseline to week 6 at doses 0.1 to 3.0 mg/kg. Low levels of normalized T-cell clonal expansion were also seen in some nonresponding patients.

Reading the germline V gene (reference sequence) gives CDR1 LNHDA and CDR2 SQIVND. Trimming costs V 3 bases and J 2 bases, and their ends lie 11 bases apart. The CDR3 starts with the cysteine, ends with the phenylalanine, and has 15 residues. Only the CDR3 DNA is retained, 45 bases long and in frame from the first base. For sequencing of the TCRbeta CDR3 region, genomic DNA was extracted from the sorted cells. TCRbeta CDR3 regions were sequenced using the immunoSEQ Assay. TCRdb re-hosts the immuneACCESS table, in-frame sequences only. Its copies lack some clones; in the studies checked, an unresolved V gene accounts for under half of them, and the cause for the rest is not known. The sample contains around 20,000 clones, 80% to 90% of them found a single time. Over 50% of the sample is held by the ten biggest clonotypes. The trial excluded patients who had a history of autoimmune disease or who were on systemic immunosuppression. Peripheral blood for TCR sequencing was collected from all dose cohorts at baseline, on cycle 4 day 1, and on cycle 7 day 1. Samples were obtained from an open-label, multicenter, first-in-human phase I dose-escalation trial of ivuxolimab. Adults with locally advanced or metastatic melanoma, renal cell, hepatocellular, or head and neck squamous cell carcinoma were enrolled in the trial. CD4+ and CD8+ T cells were sorted separately from peripheral blood before TCR sequencing.

This clone came up once. The antigen this receptor binds is unknown. No much larger clone exists at a distance of one base, and base qualities are not known. This TCR was sampled from an adult with an advanced solid tumor such as melanoma, head and neck, liver or kidney cancer. This specimen was CD4+ or CD8+ T cells sorted from blood, taken in a trial of the OX40 agonist ivuxolimab. The chain uses TRBV19 and TRBJ1-5; the D gene assignment is ambiguous. The CDR3 protein is CASSMGRWGNQPQHF. The DNA is as follows: TGTGCCAGTAGTATGGGGAGGTGGGGCAATCAGCCCCAGCATTTT. The variable domain in full, with residues beyond the CDR3 obtained from the reference TRBV19 and TRBJ1-5 genes, is DGGITQSPKYLFRKEGQNVTLSCEQNLNHDAMYWYRQDPGQGLRLIYYSQIVNDFQKGDIAEGYSVSREKKESFPLTVTSAQKNPTAFYLCASSMGRWGNQPQHFGDGTRLSIL.